This T cell receptor beta chain was identified in a study of OX40 agonist ivuxolimab in advanced cancers. Note on this clone: Its antigen is undetermined.

Clones were sequenced by immunoSEQ multiplex PCR, and TCRdb holds only the in-frame ones, with some missing. The sample yields some 70,000 clones, approximately 90% seen once. Looked up from germline, CDR1 is ENHRY and CDR2 is SYGVKD. V was pared by 3 bases and J by 0 bases, with 9 bases between. The CDR3 totals 16 residues. The study's findings and limits: There were also nonresponders showing low normalized T-cell clonal expansion.

The chain combines TRBV10-3 with TRBJ1-6, with D uncertain. The receptor was derived from an adult with an advanced solid tumor such as melanoma, head and neck, liver or kidney cancer. The input for sequencing was CD4+ or CD8+ T cells sorted from blood, taken in a trial of the OX40 agonist ivuxolimab. The CDR3 bases are TGTGCCATCAGTGATAAGCTGTCCTCCTATAATTCACCCCTCCACTTT. Its translation is CAISDKLSSYNSPLHF.